This record covers a single T cell receptor beta chain. CDR3 length: 15 residues. Trimming cost V 3 bases and J 5 bases, with 14 bases left between them. Germline V gives CDR1 LNHDA, CDR2 SQIVND (reference sequence). These data belong to a study of monozygotic twins with cystic fibrosis. Only in-frame clones appear in the TCRdb table, and some are missing; sequencing was by immunoSEQ multiplex PCR. The table lists some 8,900 clones, 98% to 99% of them singletons. This receptor was taken from a girl between 2 and 10 years old with cystic fibrosis. The gene calls are TRBV19 and TRBJ2-1; TRBD2 is a possible D gene (6 bases). The source material was blood. The CDR3 DNA reads as TGTGCCAGTAGTATTCCCGGGGAGGTCAACAATGAGCAGTTCTTC. Protein product: CASSIPGEVNNEQFF.